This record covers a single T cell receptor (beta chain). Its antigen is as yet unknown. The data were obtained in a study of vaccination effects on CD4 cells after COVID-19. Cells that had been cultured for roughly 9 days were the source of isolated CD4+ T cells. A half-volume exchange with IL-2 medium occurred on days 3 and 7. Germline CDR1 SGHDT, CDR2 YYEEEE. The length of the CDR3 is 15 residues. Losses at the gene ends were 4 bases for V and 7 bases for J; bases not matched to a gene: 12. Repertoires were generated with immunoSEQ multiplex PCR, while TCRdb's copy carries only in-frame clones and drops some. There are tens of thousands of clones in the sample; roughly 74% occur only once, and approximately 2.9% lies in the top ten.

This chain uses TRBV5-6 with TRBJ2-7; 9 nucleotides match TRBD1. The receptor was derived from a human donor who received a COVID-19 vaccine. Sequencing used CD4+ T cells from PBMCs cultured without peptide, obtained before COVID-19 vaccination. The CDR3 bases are TGTGCCAGCAGCAGATCGGACAGGGGAGTGAGGGAGCAGTACTTC. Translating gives CASSRSDRGVREQYF.